These 12 T cell receptor beta chains were sequenced from one sample in a study of blood T cell repertoires in COVID-19. Profiled with immunoSEQ multiplex PCR; TCRdb holds only in-frame clones, not every one. Of 250,000 or so clones in the sample, roughly 88% were seen once. The sample consisted of peripheral blood. The source is a woman in her 30s with active or convalescent COVID-19.

The V call is TRBV19, the J call TRBJ1-1; perhaps TRBD1 as D (6 bases). Germline lookup yields CDR1 LNHDA and CDR2 SQIVND (reference sequence). Between the trimmed V and J ends, which lost 1 base and 1 base, there was a span of 13 bases. CDR3 length: 16 residues. CDR3 protein: CASSIVDSKPNTEAFF. The CDR3 DNA reads TGTGCCAGTAGTATAGTGGACAGCAAGCCGAACACTGAAGCTTTCTTT.

The sample holds one count of this clone. CDR3 DNA sequence: TGTGCCAGCAGCCCGCCACATTCGCAGGGGACAGTAGACGAGCAGTACTTC. Translation gives CASSPPHSQGTVDEQYF. The chain employs TRBV5-4 and TRBJ2-7; the match to TRBD1 covers 7 bases. There are 17 residues in the CDR3. J was trimmed by 5 bases and V by 4 bases; bases with no gene match: 18. The germline CDR1 and CDR2 sequences are SGHNT and YYREEE (reference sequence).

The rearrangement links TRBV19 to TRBJ1-3, with D tentatively TRBD1 (6 bases). Trimming stripped 9 bases from V and 2 bases from J, with 14 bases between. CDR3 length: 14 residues. Germline V gives CDR1 LNHDA, CDR2 SQIVND (reference sequence). CDR3 sequence (DNA): TGTGCCAGCGCTCCAGGGGCGGCTGGAAACACCATATATTTT. Its translation is CASAPGAAGNTIYF.

The chain links TRBV27 to TRBJ1-1; 8 nucleotides line up with TRBD1. From germline, CDR1 is MNHEY and CDR2 SMNVEV (reference sequence). The CDR3 extends over 18 amino acids. Losses at the gene ends were 6 bases for V and 4 bases for J; bases not matched to a gene: 19. This CDR3 is CASSPVFAGQVGGTEAFF. CDR3 sequence (DNA): TGTGCCAGCAGCCCGGTCTTCGCGGGACAGGTGGGGGGCACTGAAGCTTTCTTT.

This chain connects TRBV5-4 to TRBJ2-1, with D possibly TRBD1 on 7 matching bases. Germline V gene sequence: CDR1 SGHNT, CDR2 YYREEE (reference sequence). The CDR3 is 15 amino acids. V dropped 7 bases and J dropped 0 bases, with 14 bases sitting between them. CDR3 sequence (DNA): TGTGCCAGCGGAGGGGGCCAGAGCTCCTACAATGAGCAGTTCTTC. This encodes CASGGGQSSYNEQFF.

The rearrangement uses TRBV7-2 and TRBJ2-5; 9 positions match TRBD2. CDR1 SGHTA and CDR2 FQGNSA come from the germline V gene. The CDR3 contains 14 residues. Germline trimming cut 5 bases from V and 5 bases from J; bases unmatched to any gene: 6. The CDR3 region is CASSMRGGLETQYF. CDR3 nucleotides: TGTGCCAGCAGCATGCGGGGGGGCCTTGAGACCCAGTACTTC.

This rearrangement joins TRBV6-2 or TRBV6-3 to TRBJ2-3; D is possibly TRBD2 (5 bases). The germline gives CDR1 MNHEY, CDR2 SVGEGT. The CDR3 is 14 amino acids. The V and J ends lost 2 bases and 3 bases respectively, with 9 bases between them. CDR3 bases: TGTGCCAGCAGTTACGGACTGATGACAGATACGCAGTATTTT. Protein product: CASSYGLMTDTQYF.

The V gene is TRBV6-4, the J gene TRBJ2-1; 9 bases agree with TRBD2. V was pared by 3 bases and J by 5 bases, with 2 bases of the junction left unmatched. CDR1 is MRHNA, CDR2 SNTAGT, per germline. The CDR3 extends over 14 amino acids. The CDR3, as DNA: TGTGCCAGCAGTGAAAGCGGGGGGAACAATGAGCAGTTCTTC. Translated: CASSESGGNNEQFF.

This clone appeared a single time. V usage is TRBV5-1 and J usage is TRBJ2-7; the match to TRBD1 covers 8 bases. CDR1 is SGHRS and CDR2 is YFSETQ in the germline V gene. V shed 4 bases and J 5 bases; nucleotides not matched to a gene: 8. This CDR3 contains 14 residues. The chain's CDR3 is CASSATTGVHEQYF. The DNA of the CDR3 is TGCGCCAGCAGCGCGACGACAGGGGTCCACGAGCAGTACTTC.

The chain uses TRBV6-2 or TRBV6-3 and TRBJ1-2, with a tentative D call TRBD1 (5 bases). Per the germline V gene, CDR1 is MNHEY and CDR2 is SVGEGT. The CDR3 extends over 14 amino acids. Trimming removed 0 bases from V and 1 base from J, with 6 bases in between. The CDR3 DNA is TGTGCCAGCAGTTACTCACAGGTTAACTATGGCTACACCTTC. Encoded protein: CASSYSQVNYGYTF.

This sequence joins TRBV5-1 and TRBJ1-6; 7 positions match TRBD1. This CDR3 contains 13 residues. Germline trimming cut 2 bases from V and 10 bases from J; bases unmatched to any gene: 3. The V gene's germline CDR1 is SGHRS and CDR2 YFSETQ. In DNA form, the CDR3 reads TGCGCCAGCAGCTTCGACAGGGCCTCACCCCTCCACTTT. It encodes CASSFDRASPLHF.

This sequence joins TRBV2 and TRBJ2-1; TRBD1 might be the D (5 bases). Germline assignment: CDR1 SNHLY and CDR2 FYNNEI. CDR3 size: 13 residues. Trimming took off 1 base at V and 7 bases at J, with 8 bases between the two ends. The CDR3 is CASSEVRENEQFF. For the CDR3, the DNA is TGTGCCAGCAGTGAAGTCAGGGAAAATGAGCAGTTCTTC.